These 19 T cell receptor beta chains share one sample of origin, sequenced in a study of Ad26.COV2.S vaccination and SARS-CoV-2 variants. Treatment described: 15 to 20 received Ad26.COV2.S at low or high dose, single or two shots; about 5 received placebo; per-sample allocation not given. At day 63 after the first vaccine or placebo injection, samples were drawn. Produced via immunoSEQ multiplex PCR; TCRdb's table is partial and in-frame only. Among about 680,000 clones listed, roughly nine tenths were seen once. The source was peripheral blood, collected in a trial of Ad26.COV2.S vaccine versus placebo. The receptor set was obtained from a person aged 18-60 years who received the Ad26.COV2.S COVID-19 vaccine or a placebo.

The CDR3 reads CASSLSSDGSPLHF. CDR3 sequence (DNA): TGTGCCAGCAGCTTAAGCAGTGATGGTTCACCCCTCCACTTT. The chain joins TRBV7-3 to TRBJ1-6; D unclear. The V end lost 1 base, the J end lost 9 bases, and 10 bases lay between the germline ends. Germline-derived CDR1 and CDR2 are SGHTA and FQGTGA. The CDR3 extends over 14 amino acids. The entire variable domain, with the rest obtained from reference TRBV7-3 and TRBJ1-6, is as follows: GAGVSQTPSNKVTEKGKYVELRCDPISGHTALYWYRQSLGQGPEFLIYFQGTGAADDSGLPNDRFFAVRPEGSVSTLKIQRTERGDSAVYLCASSLSSDGSPLHFGNGTRLTVT.

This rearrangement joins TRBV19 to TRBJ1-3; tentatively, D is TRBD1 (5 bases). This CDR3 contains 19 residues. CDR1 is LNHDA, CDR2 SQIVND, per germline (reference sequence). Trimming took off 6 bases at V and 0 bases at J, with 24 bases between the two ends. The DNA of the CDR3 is TGTGCCAGTAGGGGAATGGCACGGGTCTTTGGGGGCTCTGGAAACACCATATATTTT. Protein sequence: CASRGMARVFGGSGNTIYF.

The CDR3 bases are TGTGCCAGCAGCTCCAGAGAGAGCTCCTACAATGAGCAGTTCTTC. Its protein product is CASSSRESSYNEQFF. The chain has TRBV7-2 and TRBJ2-1; D gene ambiguous. The CDR3 totals 15 residues. Germline V gene lookup returns CDR1 SGHTA and CDR2 FQGNSA. The V and J ends lost 4 bases and 0 bases respectively, with 10 bases between them.

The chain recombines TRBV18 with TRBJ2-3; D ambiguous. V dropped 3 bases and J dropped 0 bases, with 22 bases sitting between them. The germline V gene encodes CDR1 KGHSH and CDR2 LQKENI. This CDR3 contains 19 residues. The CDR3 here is CASSPLPSRTEPSTDTQYF. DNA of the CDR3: TGTGCCAGCTCACCTTTACCTTCCCGTACAGAGCCTAGCACAGATACGCAGTATTTT.

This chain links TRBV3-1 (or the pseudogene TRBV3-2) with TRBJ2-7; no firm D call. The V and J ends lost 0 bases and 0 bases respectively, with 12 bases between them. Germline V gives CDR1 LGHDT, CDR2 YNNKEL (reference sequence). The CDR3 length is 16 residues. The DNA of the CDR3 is TGTGCCAGCAGCCAAGATGACGGGTCTAGCTCCTACGAGCAGTACTTC. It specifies CASSQDDGSSSYEQYF.

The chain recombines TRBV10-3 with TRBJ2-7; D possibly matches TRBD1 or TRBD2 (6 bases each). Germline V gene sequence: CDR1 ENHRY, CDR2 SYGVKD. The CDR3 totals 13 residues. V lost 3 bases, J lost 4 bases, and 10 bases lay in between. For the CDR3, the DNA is TGTGCCATCAGTGAAGGGGGGCCATACGAGCAGTACTTC. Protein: CAISEGGPYEQYF.

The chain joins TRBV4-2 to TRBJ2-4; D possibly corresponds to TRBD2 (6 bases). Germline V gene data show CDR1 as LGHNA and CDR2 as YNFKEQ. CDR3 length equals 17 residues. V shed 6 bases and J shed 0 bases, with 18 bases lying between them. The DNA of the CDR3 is TGTGCCAGCAGGACTGGACTATCCCCCATAGCCAAAAACATTCAGTACTTC. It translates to CASRTGLSPIAKNIQYF.

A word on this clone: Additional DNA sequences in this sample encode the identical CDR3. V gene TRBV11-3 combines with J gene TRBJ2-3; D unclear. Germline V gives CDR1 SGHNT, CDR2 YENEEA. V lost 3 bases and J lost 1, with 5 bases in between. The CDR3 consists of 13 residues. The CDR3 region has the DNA TGTGCCAGCAGCTTTACGGGCACAGATACGCAGTATTTT. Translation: CASSFTGTDTQYF.

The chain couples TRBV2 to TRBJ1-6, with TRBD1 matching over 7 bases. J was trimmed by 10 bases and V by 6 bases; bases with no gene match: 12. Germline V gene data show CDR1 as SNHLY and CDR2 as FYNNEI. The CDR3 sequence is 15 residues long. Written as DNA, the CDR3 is TGTGCCAGCAGAGCAAACAGGGGAGTAGGATCACCCCTCCACTTT. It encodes CASRANRGVGSPLHF.

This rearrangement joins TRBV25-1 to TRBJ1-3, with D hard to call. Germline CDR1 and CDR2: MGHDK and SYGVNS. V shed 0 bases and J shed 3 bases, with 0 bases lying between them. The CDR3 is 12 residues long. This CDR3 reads CASSEYGNTIYF. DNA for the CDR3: TGTGCCAGCAGTGAATATGGAAACACCATATATTTT.

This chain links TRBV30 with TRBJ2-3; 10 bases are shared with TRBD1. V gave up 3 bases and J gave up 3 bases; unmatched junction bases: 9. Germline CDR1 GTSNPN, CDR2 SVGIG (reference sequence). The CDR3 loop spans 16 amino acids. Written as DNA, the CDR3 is TGTGCCTGGAGGAAAAGGGGACAGGGGATAACAGATACGCAGTATTTT. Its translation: CAWRKRGQGITDTQYF.

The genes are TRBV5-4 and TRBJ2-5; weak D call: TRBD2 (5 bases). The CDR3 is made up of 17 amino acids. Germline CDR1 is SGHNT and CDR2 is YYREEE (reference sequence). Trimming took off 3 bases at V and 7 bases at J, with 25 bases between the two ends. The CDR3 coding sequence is TGTGCCAGCAGCTCGGAGGTGGCTAGAGGGCAAGGTGGGACCCAGTACTTC. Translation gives CASSSEVARGQGGTQYF. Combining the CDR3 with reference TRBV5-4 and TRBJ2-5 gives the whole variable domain ETGVTQSPTHLIKTRGQQVTLRCSSQSGHNTVSWYQQALGQGPQFIFQYYREEENGRGNFPPRFSGLQFPNYSSELNVNALELDDSALYLCASSSEVARGQGGTQYFGPGTRLLVL.

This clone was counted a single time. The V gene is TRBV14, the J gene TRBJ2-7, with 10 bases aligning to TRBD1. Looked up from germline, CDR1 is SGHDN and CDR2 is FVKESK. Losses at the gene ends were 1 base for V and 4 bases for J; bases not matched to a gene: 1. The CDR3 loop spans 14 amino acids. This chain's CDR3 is CASSQGTGGYEQYF. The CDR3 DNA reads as TGTGCCAGCAGCCAAGGGACAGGGGGTTACGAGCAGTACTTC.

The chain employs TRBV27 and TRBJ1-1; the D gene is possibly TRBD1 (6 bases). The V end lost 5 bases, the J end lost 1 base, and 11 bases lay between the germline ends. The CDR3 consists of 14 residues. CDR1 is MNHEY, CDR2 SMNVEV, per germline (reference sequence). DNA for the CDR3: TGTGCCAGCAGTCGGACAGAGAGGAACACTGAAGCTTTCTTT. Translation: CASSRTERNTEAFF.

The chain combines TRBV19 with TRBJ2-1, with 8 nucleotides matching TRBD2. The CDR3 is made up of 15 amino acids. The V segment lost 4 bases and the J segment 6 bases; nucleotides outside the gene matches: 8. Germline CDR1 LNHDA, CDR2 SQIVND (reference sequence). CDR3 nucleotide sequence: TGTGCCAGTAGTAGGGCGGGGGGCTCAGGCAATGAGCAGTTCTTC. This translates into CASSRAGGSGNEQFF.

CDR3 nucleotides: TGCGCCAGCAGCTCCGGGACAAATCGAGAGACCCAGTACTTC. This encodes CASSSGTNRETQYF. The chain joins TRBV5-1 to TRBJ2-5; possibly TRBD1 for D (6 bases). The germline V and J ends were trimmed by 3 bases and 4 bases, with 13 bases remaining between them. Germline CDR1 SGHRS, CDR2 YFSETQ. The CDR3 runs 14 residues.

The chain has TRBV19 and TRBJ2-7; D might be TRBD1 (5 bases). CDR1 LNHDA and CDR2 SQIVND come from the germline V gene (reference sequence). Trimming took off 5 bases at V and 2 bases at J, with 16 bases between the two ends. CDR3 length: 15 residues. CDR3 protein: CASSPTDRLTYEQYF. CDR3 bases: TGTGCCAGTAGTCCCACCGACAGACTTACCTACGAGCAGTACTTC.

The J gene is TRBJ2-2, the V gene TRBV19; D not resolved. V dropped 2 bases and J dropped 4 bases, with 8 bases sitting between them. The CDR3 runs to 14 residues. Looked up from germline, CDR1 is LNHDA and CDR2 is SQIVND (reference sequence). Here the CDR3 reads CASSILVVTGELFF. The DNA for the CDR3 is TGTGCCAGTAGTATATTGGTGGTCACCGGGGAGCTGTTTTTT.

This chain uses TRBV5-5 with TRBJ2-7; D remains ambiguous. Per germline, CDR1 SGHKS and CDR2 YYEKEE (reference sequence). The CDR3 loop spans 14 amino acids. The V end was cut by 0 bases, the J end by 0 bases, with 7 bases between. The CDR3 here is CASSLEVHSYEQYF. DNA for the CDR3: TGTGCCAGCAGCTTGGAAGTTCACTCCTACGAGCAGTACTTC. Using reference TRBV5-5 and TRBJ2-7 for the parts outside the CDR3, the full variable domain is DAGVTQSPTHLIKTRGQQVTLRCSPISGHKSVSWYQQVLGQGPQFIFQYYEKEERGRGNFPDRFSARQFPNYSSELNVNALLLGDSALYLCASSLEVHSYEQYFGPGTRLTVT.